This TCR beta chain stems from a study of tumor and adjacent non-tumor tissue in lung cancer. In the study overall: On average, productive TCRbeta reads reached about 4 million per sample.

As regards this clonotype: The antigen remains undetermined.

No cell sorting was done before RNA was extracted from the tissue. Distant lung tissue was collected more than 3 cm away from the tumor edge. Three rounds of nested PCR, following a modified ARM-PCR protocol, produced the TCRbeta library. Each CDR3 protein gets one entry after TCRdb re-called the multiplex PCR reads with MiXCR. The sample consists of roughly 82,000 distinct CDR3 sequences, approximately 73% of them appearing once. The CDR3 length is 14 residues. The junction had 20 bases not matched to a gene; V was cut back by 7 bases and J by 13 bases. The germline CDR1 and CDR2 sequences are SQVTM and ANQGSEA. Findings and limits, study-wide: Tumor repertoires had a smaller top 100 clone share than normal lung. Tumor tissue had significantly higher TCR diversity than normal lung.

The sample taken for sequencing was distant non-tumor lung tissue. The receptor's source is a woman in her forties or fifties with non-small cell lung cancer. This chain connects TRBV29-1 to TRBJ1-1; 8 nucleotides match TRBD1. In DNA form, the CDR3 reads TGCAGCGGGCAGGGGGCTGGTGTGAACACTGAAAATTTCTTT. It specifies CSGQGAGVNTENFF.